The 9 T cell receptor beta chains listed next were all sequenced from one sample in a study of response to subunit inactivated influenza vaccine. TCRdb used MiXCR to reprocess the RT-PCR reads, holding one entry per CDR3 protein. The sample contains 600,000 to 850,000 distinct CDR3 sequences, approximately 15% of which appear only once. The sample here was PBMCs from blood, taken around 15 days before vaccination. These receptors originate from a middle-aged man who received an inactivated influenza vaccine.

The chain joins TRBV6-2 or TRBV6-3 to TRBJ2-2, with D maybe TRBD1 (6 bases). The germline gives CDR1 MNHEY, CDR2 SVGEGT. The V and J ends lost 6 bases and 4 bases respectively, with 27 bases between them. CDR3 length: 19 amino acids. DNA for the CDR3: TGTGCCAGCAGAGTTTCTCTCTCCGGAACAAGGGGGTCCACCGGGGAGCTGTTTTTT. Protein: CASRVSLSGTRGSTGELFF.

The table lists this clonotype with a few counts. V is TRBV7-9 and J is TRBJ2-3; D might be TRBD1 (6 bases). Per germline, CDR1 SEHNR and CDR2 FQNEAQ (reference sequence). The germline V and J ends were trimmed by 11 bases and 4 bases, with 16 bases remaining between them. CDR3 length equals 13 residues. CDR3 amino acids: CASHRVGADTQYF. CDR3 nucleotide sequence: TGTGCCTCCCACAGGGTTGGCGCAGATACGCAGTATTTT.

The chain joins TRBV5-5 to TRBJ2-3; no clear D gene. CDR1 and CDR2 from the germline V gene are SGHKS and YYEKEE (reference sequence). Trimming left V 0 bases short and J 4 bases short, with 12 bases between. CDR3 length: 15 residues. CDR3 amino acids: CASSLAGLSSDTQYF. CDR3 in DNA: TGTGCCAGCAGCTTGGCCGGGCTGTCGTCAGATACGCAGTATTTT.

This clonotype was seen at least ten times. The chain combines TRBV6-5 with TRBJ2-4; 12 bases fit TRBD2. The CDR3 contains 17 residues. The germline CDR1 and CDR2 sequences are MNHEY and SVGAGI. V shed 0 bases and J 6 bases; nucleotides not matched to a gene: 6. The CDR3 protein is CASSYSGGLAGRNIQYF. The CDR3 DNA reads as TGTGCCAGCAGTTACTCGGGTGGACTAGCGGGACGAAACATTCAGTACTTC.

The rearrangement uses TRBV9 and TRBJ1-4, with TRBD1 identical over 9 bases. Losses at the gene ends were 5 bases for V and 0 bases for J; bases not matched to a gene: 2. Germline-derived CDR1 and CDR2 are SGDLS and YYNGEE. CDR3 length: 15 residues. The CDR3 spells CASSRDRATNEKLFF. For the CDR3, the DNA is TGTGCCAGCAGTCGGGACAGGGCAACTAATGAAAAACTGTTTTTT.

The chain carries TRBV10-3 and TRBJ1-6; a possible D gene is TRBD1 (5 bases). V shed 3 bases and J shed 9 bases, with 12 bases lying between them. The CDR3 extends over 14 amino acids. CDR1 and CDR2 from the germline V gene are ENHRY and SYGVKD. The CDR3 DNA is TGTGCCATCAGTGAATTCCAGGGTGGTTCACCCCTCCACTTT. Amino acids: CAISEFQGGSPLHF.

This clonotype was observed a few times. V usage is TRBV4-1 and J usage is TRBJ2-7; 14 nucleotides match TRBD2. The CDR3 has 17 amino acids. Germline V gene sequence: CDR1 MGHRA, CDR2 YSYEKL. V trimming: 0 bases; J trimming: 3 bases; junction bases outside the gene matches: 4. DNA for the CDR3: TGCGCCAGCAGCCAAGAAGGGACTAGCGGGGGCCTCTACGAGCAGTACTTC. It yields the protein CASSQEGTSGGLYEQYF.

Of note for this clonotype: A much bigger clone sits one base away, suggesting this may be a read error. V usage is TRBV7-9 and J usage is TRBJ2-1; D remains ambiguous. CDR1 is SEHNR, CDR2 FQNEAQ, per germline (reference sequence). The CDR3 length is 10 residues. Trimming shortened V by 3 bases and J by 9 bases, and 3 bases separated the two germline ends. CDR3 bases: TGTGCCAGCAGCTTGAGTGAGCAGTTCTTC. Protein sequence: CASSLSEQFF.

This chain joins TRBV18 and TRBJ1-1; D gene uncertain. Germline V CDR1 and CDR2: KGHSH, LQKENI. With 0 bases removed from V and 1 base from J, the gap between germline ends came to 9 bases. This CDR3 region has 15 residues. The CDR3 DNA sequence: TGTGCCAGCTCACCACCGAGCAGGCCGAACACTGAAGCTTTCTTT. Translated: CASSPPSRPNTEAFF.